A single sample gave rise to the 25 T cell receptor beta chains below, sequenced in a study of human T cells and chemical hapten exposure. TCRdb reprocessed the RACE reads with MiXCR, giving one entry per CDR3 protein. The sample lists roughly 380,000 distinct CDR3 sequences, 5.1% occurring once. The time point: pre-sensitization, week 0. Treatment reported: therapeutic diphenylcyclopropenone sensitization with weekly scalp DPC. Sequencing used whole blood, obtained in connection with sensitization to the hapten diphenylcyclopropenone (DPC). The receptors were gathered from a woman in her forties or fifties with alopecia areata. Some clones in this sample may be carry-over from other donors' samples.

A few counts support this clonotype. Mismatch with germline at one junction end may stem from a read error. This chain joins TRBV7-2 and TRBJ2-1; 7 bases are a match to TRBD2. Germline CDR1 reads SGHTA; CDR2 reads FQGNSA. CDR3 length: 15 residues. CDR3: CASSLAVGVYNEQFF. DNA of the CDR3: TGTGCCAGCAGCCTAGCGGTAGGGGTCTACAATGAGCAGTTCTTC.

This clonotype has ten or more counts. The CDR3 nucleotides read TGTGCCAGCAGTTTAAGGCAGGGGAGGAATCAGCCCCAGCATTTT. Its translation: CASSLRQGRNQPQHF. The rearrangement uses TRBV28 and TRBJ1-5; D may be TRBD1 (6 bases). CDR3 length: 15 amino acids. With 2 bases removed from V and 4 bases from J, the gap between germline ends came to 12 bases. The V gene's germline CDR1 is MDHEN and CDR2 SYDVKM.

This clonotype was seen ten or more times. The V and J genes are TRBV10-3 and TRBJ1-1, with a weak D call TRBD1 (5 bases). Germline V CDR1 and CDR2: ENHRY, SYGVKD. V was clipped by 2 bases and J by 5 bases, with 15 bases between them. The CDR3 loop spans 15 amino acids. CDR3 sequence reads: CAISEPGTGGTEAFF. CDR3 coding DNA: TGTGCCATCAGTGAGCCAGGAACCGGGGGGACTGAAGCTTTCTTT.

Ten or more counts support this clonotype. The V and J genes are TRBV5-6 and TRBJ2-2; D is ambiguous. V gave up 0 bases and J gave up 6 bases, with 6 bases separating them. CDR1 and CDR2 (germline): SGHDT, YYEEEE. CDR3 length: 13 residues. CDR3: CASSLGVPGELFF. CDR3 bases: TGTGCCAGCAGCTTGGGAGTTCCCGGGGAGCTGTTTTTT.

DNA of the CDR3: TGTGCCTGGAGTGAGCAGGGGTTCACAGATACGCAGTATTTT. Its translation: CAWSEQGFTDTQYF. The chain combines TRBV30 with TRBJ2-3, with D perhaps matching TRBD1 (6 bases). Germline V lookup: CDR1 GTSNPN, CDR2 SVGIG (reference sequence). There are 14 residues in the CDR3. V was cut by 1 base and J by 2 bases, with 10 bases left in between.

The CDR3 nucleotides read TGTGCCAGCAGCTTAGTAGGGGGCGGGGTTCAGCCCCAGCATTTT. Residues: CASSLVGGGVQPQHF. The V gene is TRBV7-2, the J gene TRBJ1-5, with 7 positions matching TRBD1. Per germline, CDR1 SGHTA and CDR2 FQGNSA. CDR3 size: 15 residues. The trim removed 1 base at V and 6 bases at J, leaving 6 bases unmatched.

This clonotype showed up many times. The gene calls are TRBV3-1 and TRBJ2-2; possibly TRBD1 for D (5 bases). The CDR3 extends over 16 amino acids. Trimming removed 1 base from V and 3 bases from J, with 12 bases in between. Germline values: CDR1 LGHDT, CDR2 YNNKEL (reference sequence). The CDR3 loop reads CASSQAPGRYTGELFF. The CDR3 nucleotides are TGTGCCAGCAGCCAAGCCCCAGGGCGCTACACCGGGGAGCTGTTTTTT.

The chain couples TRBV6-2 or TRBV6-3 to TRBJ1-6, with unresolved D. CDR3 length equals 16 residues. Germline V gives CDR1 MNHEY, CDR2 SVGEGT. V lost 0 bases and J 4 bases, leaving 10 bases between the germline ends. CDR3 in amino acids: CASSYSRLDYNSPLHF. DNA of the CDR3: TGTGCCAGCAGTTACTCGAGACTGGATTATAATTCACCCCTCCACTTT.

This clonotype has a count of ten or more. The chain uses TRBV12-3 or TRBV12-4 and TRBJ1-5; D is uncertain. V lost 3 bases, J lost 4 bases, and 7 bases lay in between. The CDR3 loop spans 13 amino acids. CDR3 amino acids: CASSFKDNQPQHF. The CDR3 DNA reads TGTGCCAGCAGTTTTAAAGATAATCAGCCCCAGCATTTT.

The table lists this clonotype with many counts. The chain has TRBV6-6 and TRBJ2-5, with TRBD1 identical over 7 bases. Germline CDR1 and CDR2: MNHNY and SVGAGI (reference sequence). Trimming cost V 5 bases and J 5 bases; bases outside gene matches: 5. The CDR3 is 13 residues long. Here the CDR3 reads CASSNHRGETQYF. CDR3 nucleotide sequence: TGTGCCAGCAGTAACCACAGGGGTGAGACCCAGTACTTC.

This clonotype was detected once. The chain combines TRBV19 with TRBJ2-1; 9 nucleotides agree with TRBD1. CDR3 length: 16 residues. J was trimmed by 4 bases and V by 0 bases; bases with no gene match: 4. Germline loops: CDR1 LNHDA, CDR2 SQIVND (reference sequence). CDR3: CASSIDRQGDYNEQFF. CDR3 nucleotides: TGTGCCAGTAGTATAGATCGACAGGGGGATTACAATGAGCAGTTCTTC.

The chain combines TRBV27 with TRBJ1-1; D remains unclear. Trimming removed 4 bases from V and 1 base from J, with 7 bases in between. The CDR3 extends over 13 amino acids. Germline CDR1 reads MNHEY; CDR2 reads SMNVEV (reference sequence). The CDR3 loop is CASSSIRNTEAFF. The CDR3, as DNA: TGTGCCAGCAGTTCCATCAGGAACACTGAAGCTTTCTTT.

Only a few counts were recorded for this clonotype. The chain combines TRBV3-1 with TRBJ1-6; TRBD1 is a possible D gene (5 bases). CDR1 LGHDT and CDR2 YNNKEL come from the germline V gene (reference sequence). The V end lost 1 base, the J end lost 8 bases, and 15 bases lay between the germline ends. CDR3 size: 16 residues. CDR3 sequence: CASSQGTPYRDSPLHF. The CDR3 DNA reads TGTGCCAGCAGCCAAGGGACACCTTATCGGGATTCACCCCTCCACTTT.

Many counts were recorded for this clonotype. In DNA form, the CDR3 reads TGTGCCAGCAGCTCCAGCAGGGGGGGTTCTAACTATGGCTACACCTTC. Protein: CASSSSRGGSNYGYTF. The rearrangement joins TRBV7-2 to TRBJ1-2; 7 bases map to TRBD1. CDR1 and CDR2 from the germline V gene are SGHTA and FQGNSA. The CDR3 covers 16 residues. V was clipped by 4 bases and J by 0 bases; unmatched bases: 8.

There are many counts of this clonotype. The chain combines TRBV27 with TRBJ2-3, with 7 nucleotides matching TRBD2. CDR3 length equals 12 residues. CDR1 and CDR2 from the germline V gene are MNHEY and SMNVEV (reference sequence). The ends lost 5 bases at V and 9 bases at J; junction bases unmatched: 5. The CDR3 region is CASSKERDTQYF. The CDR3 DNA reads as TGTGCCAGCAGTAAAGAGCGGGACACGCAGTATTTT.

This clonotype was detected only a few times. The chain carries TRBV6-2 or TRBV6-3 and TRBJ2-5; a weak D match, TRBD2 (6 bases). V was pared by 8 bases and J by 2 bases, with 21 bases between. The CDR3 spans 16 residues. Looked up from germline, CDR1 is MNHEY and CDR2 is SVGEGT. The CDR3 is CASYRAGGSAQETQYF. CDR3 DNA sequence: TGTGCCAGCTATCGTGCCGGGGGTAGCGCACAAGAGACCCAGTACTTC.

The sample holds many counts of this clonotype. V usage is TRBV24-1 and J usage is TRBJ2-5, with D possibly being TRBD1 or TRBD2 (5 bases each). The CDR3 covers 13 residues. From germline, CDR1 is KGHDR and CDR2 SFDVKD. Between the trimmed V and J ends, which lost 2 bases and 5 bases, there was a span of 8 bases. The CDR3 loop is CATSDWGKETQYF. The DNA for the CDR3 is TGTGCCACCAGTGATTGGGGGAAGGAGACCCAGTACTTC.

This clonotype appeared a few times. V gene TRBV20-1 combines with J gene TRBJ1-5; weak D call: TRBD1 (6 bases). V dropped 6 bases and J dropped 6 bases, with 15 bases sitting between them. Germline CDR1 DFQATT, CDR2 SNEGSKA (reference sequence). The CDR3 consists of 13 residues. The DNA of the CDR3 is TGCAGTGCGAGAAGGAGGGGGACTCAGCCCCAGCATTTT. The encoded protein is CSARRRGTQPQHF.

This chain links TRBV7-2 with TRBJ2-4; 7 nucleotides align to TRBD2. The germline V gene has CDR1 SGHTA and CDR2 FQGNSA. V was clipped by 5 bases and J by 0 bases; unmatched bases: 7. The CDR3 spans 16 residues. CDR3 amino acids: CASSQRGTLAKNIQYF. CDR3 coding DNA: TGTGCCAGCAGCCAGCGGGGTACATTAGCCAAAAACATTCAGTACTTC.

This clonotype was recorded a few times. The J gene is TRBJ2-1, the V gene TRBV20-1; possibly TRBD2 for D (6 bases). Germline loops: CDR1 DFQATT, CDR2 SNEGSKA (reference sequence). V gave up 2 bases and J gave up 7 bases, with 21 bases separating them. This CDR3 has 16 amino acids. The DNA of the CDR3 is TGCAGTGCTAGACTGCGACCCAACCTGGGGAGGAATGAGCAGTTCTTC. This sequence encodes CSARLRPNLGRNEQFF.

On this clonotype itself: A read error is possible here, since a much larger clone lies one base away. This sequence joins TRBV15 and TRBJ2-3, with 9 nucleotides matching TRBD1. The length of the CDR3 is 14 residues. Germline loops: CDR1 LNHNV, CDR2 YYDKDF (reference sequence). The CDR3 DNA is TGTCCCATCCCCCGGGACAGGGCGACAGATACGCAGTATTTT. The encoded protein is CPIPRDRATDTQYF.

This clonotype was seen at least ten times. The chain couples TRBV7-2 to TRBJ1-4, with 10 bases lining up with TRBD1. V trimming: 5 bases; J trimming: 6 bases; junction bases outside the gene matches: 6. There are 15 residues in the CDR3. The germline V gene encodes CDR1 SGHTA and CDR2 FQGNSA. CDR3 sequence reads: CASSLSGTGDEKLFF. DNA for the CDR3: TGTGCCAGCAGCCTTTCCGGGACAGGGGATGAAAAACTGTTTTTT.

This clonotype was recorded many times. This chain uses TRBV30 with TRBJ2-1; TRBD2 agrees at 9 bases. This CDR3 contains 13 residues. The germline V gene has CDR1 GTSNPN and CDR2 SVGIG (reference sequence). The ends lost 0 bases at V and 7 bases at J; junction bases unmatched: 1. For the CDR3, the DNA is TGTGCCTGGAGTGTGCTAGCGGGAAATGAGCAGTTCTTC. It codes for CAWSVLAGNEQFF.

This clonotype occurred a few times. The chain recombines TRBV20-1 with TRBJ2-7; 7 bases map to TRBD1. V was clipped by 3 bases and J by 3 bases; unmatched bases: 5. CDR1 DFQATT and CDR2 SNEGSKA come from the germline V gene (reference sequence). This CDR3 spans 13 amino acids. CDR3 amino acids: CSARSGQLYEQYF. In DNA, the CDR3 is TGCAGTGCTAGGTCGGGACAGCTCTACGAGCAGTACTTC.

For this clonotype: Germline and junction disagree at one end, which may indicate a read error. The chain combines TRBV7-8 with TRBJ2-5, with 12 bases lining up with TRBD2. Per the germline V gene, CDR1 is SGHVS and CDR2 is FQNEAQ. This CDR3 comprises 14 residues. The CDR3, as DNA: TGTGCCAGCAGCTTAGCAGGACTAGCGGGGAAAACGGACTTC. Translated: CASSLAGLAGKTDF.